This T cell receptor beta chain was documented in a study of shared clonotypes between healthy human individuals. Study-wide results and caveats: A reduction in generation probabilities was seen for non-shared clonotypes relative to those shared by all four donors. Shared across a few donors were around 5% of the naive CD4 clonotypes. Larger estimated richness was generally recorded for naive subsets relative to memory subsets.

With respect to this clone: The antigen remains unidentified.

This table comes from immunoSEQ multiplex PCR, and its TCRdb copy is limited to in-frame clones, with some not included. The sample includes roughly 1,000,000 clones, around 82% seen only once; the top ten take 0.6% to 0.7%. Germline lookup yields CDR1 SGHDN and CDR2 FVKESK. Trimming removed 1 base at V and 7 bases at J, with 20 bases between. This CDR3 region has 17 residues. Among the donors, all were Caucasian adults who lived in Nashville, Tennessee. The sample taken for sequencing was memory CD4+ T cells from PBMCs. Specified subset: CD45RA-negative fraction. The chain employs TRBV14 and TRBJ1-5; no firm D call. The source is a man between 18 and 35 years old in good health. Some clones in this sample may be carry-over from other donors' samples. The CDR3 region has the DNA TGTGCCAGCAGCCAAGGACGAGGGTGTATATGGGGACAGCCCCAGCATTTT. It encodes CASSQGRGCIWGQPQHF.